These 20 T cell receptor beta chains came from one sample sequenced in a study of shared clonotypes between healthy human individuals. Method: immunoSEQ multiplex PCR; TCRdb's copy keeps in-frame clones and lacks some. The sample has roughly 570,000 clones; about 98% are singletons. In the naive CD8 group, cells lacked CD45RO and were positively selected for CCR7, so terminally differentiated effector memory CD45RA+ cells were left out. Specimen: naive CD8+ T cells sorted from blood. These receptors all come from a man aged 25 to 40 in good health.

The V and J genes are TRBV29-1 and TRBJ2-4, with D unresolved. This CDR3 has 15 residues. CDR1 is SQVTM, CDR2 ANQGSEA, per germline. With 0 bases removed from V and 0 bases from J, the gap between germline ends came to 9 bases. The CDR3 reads CSVEDLGKAKNIQYF. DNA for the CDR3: TGCAGCGTTGAAGATTTAGGGAAAGCCAAAAACATTCAGTACTTC.

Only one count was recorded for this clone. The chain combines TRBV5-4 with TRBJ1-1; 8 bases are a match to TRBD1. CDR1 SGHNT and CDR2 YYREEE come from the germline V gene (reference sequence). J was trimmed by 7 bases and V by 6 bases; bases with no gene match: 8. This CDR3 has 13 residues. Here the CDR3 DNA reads TGTGCCAGCATGGAGACAGGGGTAGATGAAGCTTTCTTT. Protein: CASMETGVDEAFF.

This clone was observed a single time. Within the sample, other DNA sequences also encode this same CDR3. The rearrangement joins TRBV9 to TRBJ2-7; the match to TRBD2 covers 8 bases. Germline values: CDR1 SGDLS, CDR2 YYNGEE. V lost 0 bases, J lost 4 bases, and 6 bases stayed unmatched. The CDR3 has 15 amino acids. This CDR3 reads CASSVGAGGAYEQYF. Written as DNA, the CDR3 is TGTGCCAGCAGCGTAGGGGCGGGAGGCGCATACGAGCAGTACTTC.

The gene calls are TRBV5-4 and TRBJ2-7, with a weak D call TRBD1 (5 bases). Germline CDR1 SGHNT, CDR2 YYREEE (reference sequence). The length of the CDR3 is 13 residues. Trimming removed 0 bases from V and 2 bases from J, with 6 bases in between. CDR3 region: CASSLEQAYEQYF. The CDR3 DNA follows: TGTGCCAGCAGCTTGGAACAGGCCTACGAGCAGTACTTC.

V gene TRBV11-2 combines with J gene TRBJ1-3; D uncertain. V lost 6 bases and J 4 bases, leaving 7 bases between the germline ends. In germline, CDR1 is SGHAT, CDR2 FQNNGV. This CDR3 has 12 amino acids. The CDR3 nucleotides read TGTGCCAGCAGTTGGGGAGGAAACACCATATATTTT. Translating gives CASSWGGNTIYF.

CDR3 sequence (DNA): TGTGCCTCGACAGGGGACCAAGAGACCCAGTACTTC. This translates into CASTGDQETQYF. The rearrangement uses TRBV30 and TRBJ2-5, with 8 positions matching TRBD1. The germline V gene has CDR1 GTSNPN and CDR2 SVGIG (reference sequence). CDR3 length equals 12 residues. The V segment lost 7 bases and the J segment 0 bases; nucleotides outside the gene matches: 1.

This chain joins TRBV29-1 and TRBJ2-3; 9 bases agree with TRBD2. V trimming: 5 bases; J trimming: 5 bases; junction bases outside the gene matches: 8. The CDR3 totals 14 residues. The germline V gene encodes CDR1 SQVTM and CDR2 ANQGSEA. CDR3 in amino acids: CSVKAGGPKDTQYF. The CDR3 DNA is TGCAGCGTTAAGGCGGGAGGGCCGAAAGATACGCAGTATTTT.

DNA for the CDR3: TGCGCCAGCAGCTCCATACAGGGTGGCCATCAGCCCCAGCATTTT. Translation: CASSSIQGGHQPQHF. This sequence joins TRBV5-1 and TRBJ1-5; possibly TRBD1 for D (6 bases). The CDR3 extends over 15 amino acids. V dropped 3 bases and J dropped 5 bases, with 15 bases sitting between them. Germline CDR1 SGHRS, CDR2 YFSETQ.

The CDR3 is CASSKYRAEGNTIYF. The CDR3 DNA follows: TGTGCCAGCAGCAAATACAGGGCCGAGGGAAACACCATATATTTT. The chain has TRBV21-1 and TRBJ1-3; the tabulated D call, TRBD1, remains unverified against the DNA. TRBV21-1 is a pseudogene. This CDR3 region has 15 residues.

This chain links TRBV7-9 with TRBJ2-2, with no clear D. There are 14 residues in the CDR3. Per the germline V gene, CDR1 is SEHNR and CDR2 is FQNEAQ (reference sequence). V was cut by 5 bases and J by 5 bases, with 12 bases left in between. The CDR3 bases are TGTGCCAGCAGCCCACCCGGCGGTACCGGGGAGCTGTTTTTT. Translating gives CASSPPGGTGELFF.

The CDR3 DNA reads TGTGCCAGCAGCGTCCCTAGCGGGAGGTCCGGGGAGCTGTTTTTT. Amino acid sequence: CASSVPSGRSGELFF. The chain employs TRBV4-2 and TRBJ2-2, with TRBD2 matching over 11 bases. The CDR3 covers 15 residues. Germline values: CDR1 LGHNA, CDR2 YNFKEQ. Germline trimming cut 5 bases from V and 6 bases from J; bases unmatched to any gene: 5.

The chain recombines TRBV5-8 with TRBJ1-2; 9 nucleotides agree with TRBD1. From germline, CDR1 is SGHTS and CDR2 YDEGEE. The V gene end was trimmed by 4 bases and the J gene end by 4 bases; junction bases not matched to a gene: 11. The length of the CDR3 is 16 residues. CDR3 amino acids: CASSTGQGRTGYGYTF. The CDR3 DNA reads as TGTGCCAGCAGCACGGGACAGGGAAGAACTGGCTATGGCTACACCTTC.

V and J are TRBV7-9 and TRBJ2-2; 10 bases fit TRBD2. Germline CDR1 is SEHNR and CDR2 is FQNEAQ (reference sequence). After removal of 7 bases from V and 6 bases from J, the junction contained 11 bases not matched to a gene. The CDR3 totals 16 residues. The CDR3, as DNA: TGTGCCAGCACCTTTGAGGGGACTAGCGTGGCCGGGGAGCTGTTTTTT. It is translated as CASTFEGTSVAGELFF.

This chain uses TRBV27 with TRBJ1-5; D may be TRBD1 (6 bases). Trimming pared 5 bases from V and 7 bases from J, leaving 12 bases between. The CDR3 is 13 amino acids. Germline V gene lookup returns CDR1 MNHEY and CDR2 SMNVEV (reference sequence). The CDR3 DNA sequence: TGTGCCAGCAGTCCCCGCAGGGGCCAGCCCCAGCATTTT. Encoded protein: CASSPRRGQPQHF.

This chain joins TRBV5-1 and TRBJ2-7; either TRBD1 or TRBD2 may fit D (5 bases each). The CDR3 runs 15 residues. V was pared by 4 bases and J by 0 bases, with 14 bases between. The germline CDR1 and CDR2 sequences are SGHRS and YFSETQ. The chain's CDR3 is CASSGSGTGSYEQYF. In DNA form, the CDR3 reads TGCGCCAGCAGCGGCTCCGGGACGGGCTCCTACGAGCAGTACTTC.

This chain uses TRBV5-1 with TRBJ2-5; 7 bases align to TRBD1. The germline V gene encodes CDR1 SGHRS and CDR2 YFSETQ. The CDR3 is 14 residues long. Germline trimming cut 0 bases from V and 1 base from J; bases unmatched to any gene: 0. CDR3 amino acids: CASSLAGGQETQYF. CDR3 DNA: TGCGCCAGCAGCTTGGCAGGGGGCCAAGAGACCCAGTACTTC.

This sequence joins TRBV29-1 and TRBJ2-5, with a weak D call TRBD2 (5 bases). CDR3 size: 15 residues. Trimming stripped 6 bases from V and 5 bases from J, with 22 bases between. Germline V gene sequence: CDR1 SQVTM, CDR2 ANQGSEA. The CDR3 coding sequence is TGCAGCGTCGATGGGGTCGGGATATTCTCGGAGACCCAGTACTTC. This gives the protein CSVDGVGIFSETQYF.

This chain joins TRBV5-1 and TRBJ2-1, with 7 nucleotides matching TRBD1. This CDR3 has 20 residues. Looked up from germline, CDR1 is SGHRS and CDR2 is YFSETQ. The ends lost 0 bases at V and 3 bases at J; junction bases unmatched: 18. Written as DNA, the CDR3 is TGCGCCAGCAGCTTGGCCGGGACAGAGATCTCTCCCCTCTTCTACAATGAGCAGTTCTTC. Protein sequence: CASSLAGTEISPLFYNEQFF.

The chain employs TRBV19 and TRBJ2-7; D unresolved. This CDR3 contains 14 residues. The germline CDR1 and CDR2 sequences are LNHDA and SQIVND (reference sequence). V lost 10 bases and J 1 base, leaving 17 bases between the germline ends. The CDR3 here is CATKGTVYSYEQYF. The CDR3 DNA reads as TGTGCCACCAAAGGCACAGTTTATTCCTACGAGCAGTACTTC. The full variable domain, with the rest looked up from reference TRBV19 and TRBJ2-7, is DGGITQSPKYLFRKEGQNVTLSCEQNLNHDAMYWYRQDPGQGLRLIYYSQIVNDFQKGDIAEGYSVSREKKESFPLTVTSAQKNPTAFYLCATKGTVYSYEQYFGPGTRLTVT.

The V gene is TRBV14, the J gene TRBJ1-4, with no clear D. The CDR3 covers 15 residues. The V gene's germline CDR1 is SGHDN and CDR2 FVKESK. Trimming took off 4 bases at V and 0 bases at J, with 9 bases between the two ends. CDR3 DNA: TGTGCCAGCAGCCCCGGACCCACAACTAATGAAAAACTGTTTTTT. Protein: CASSPGPTTNEKLFF.